The clone carrying this T cell receptor (beta chain) came up a few times. Its antigen is currently unknown. Trimming removed 0 bases from V and 6 bases from J, with 13 bases in between. Germline V CDR1 and CDR2: SGHDT, YYEEEE. The CDR3 is 15 amino acids. This specimen belongs to a study of radiation and T cells in renal cell carcinoma. Study-level points and caveats: Compared with controls, irradiated tumors showed greater TCR clonality. Compared with controls, irradiated tumors had more, larger dominant CDR3 motifs.

This table comes from immunoSEQ multiplex PCR, and its TCRdb copy is limited to in-frame clones, with some not included. The table has 15,000 or so clones, less than 75% seen once. Treatment given: treatment-naive control, cytoreductive nephrectomy. Control tumors came from treatment-naive patients without prior radiation. This renal cell carcinoma was of the clear cell type. Source: tumor tissue, taken from a patient whose treatment was nephrectomy without radiotherapy. The chain recombines TRBV5-6 with TRBJ1-5, with D maybe TRBD1 (5 bases). The receptor was isolated from a man aged 55 to 70 with renal cell carcinoma. The CDR3 nucleotides are TGTGCCAGCAGCTTGGCCAGCAGGGTTGGTCAGCCCCAGCATTTT. The encoded protein is CASSLASRVGQPQHF.